These 9 T cell receptor beta chains share one sample of origin, sequenced in a study of cytomegalovirus exposure and HLA in healthy donors. Produced via immunoSEQ multiplex PCR; TCRdb's table is partial and in-frame only. The repertoire holds about 260,000 clones, about 92% seen once, with approximately 3% in the top ten. The sequencing input was PBMCs. The receptor set was obtained from a woman between 25 and 40 years old in good health and CMV-seronegative.

J is TRBJ2-5 and V is TRBV9; tentatively, D is TRBD2 (5 bases). The CDR3 loop spans 16 amino acids. V was pared by 0 bases and J by 2 bases, with 14 bases between. CDR1 SGDLS and CDR2 YYNGEE come from the germline V gene. This CDR3 reads CASSVGGDGLQETQYF. The CDR3 bases are TGTGCCAGCAGCGTAGGTGGTGACGGACTGCAAGAGACCCAGTACTTC.

The chain combines TRBV27 with TRBJ2-7, with 9 bases lining up with TRBD2. This CDR3 has 15 residues. With V trimmed by 5 bases and J by 2 bases, 7 bases remained unmatched. CDR1 is MNHEY, CDR2 SMNVEV, per germline (reference sequence). The CDR3 sequence: CASSEREEKTYEQYF. The CDR3 DNA follows: TGTGCCAGCAGTGAGCGGGAGGAAAAAACCTACGAGCAGTACTTC.

This chain joins TRBV2 and TRBJ2-1; perhaps TRBD1 as D (6 bases). Germline CDR1 reads SNHLY; CDR2 reads FYNNEI. The CDR3 sequence is 11 residues long. Trimming shortened V by 7 bases and J by 6 bases, and 7 bases separated the two germline ends. The CDR3 DNA sequence: TGTGCCAGCATACAGGGCAATGAGCAGTTCTTC. This gives the protein CASIQGNEQFF.

V gene TRBV27 combines with J gene TRBJ2-6; 10 nucleotides match TRBD1. This CDR3 has 18 amino acids. Trimming at V came to 5 bases and at J to 0 bases, leaving 7 bases not matched to a gene. CDR1 and CDR2 from the germline V gene are MNHEY and SMNVEV (reference sequence). CDR3 amino acids: CASSGGQGPRSGANVLTF. DNA of the CDR3: TGTGCCAGCAGTGGGGGACAGGGGCCACGCTCTGGGGCCAACGTCCTGACTTTC.

This clone is a singleton in its sample. In DNA, the CDR3 is TGTGCCAGCAGTTTAGGAGCGGGAGGGTCGGAGACCCAGTACTTC. Translating it yields CASSLGAGGSETQYF. The chain has TRBV28 and TRBJ2-5; TRBD2 matches 10 bases. Trimming removed 2 bases from V and 5 bases from J; junction bases left unmatched: 5. Looked up from germline, CDR1 is MDHEN and CDR2 is SYDVKM. The CDR3 length is 15 residues.

The rearrangement links TRBV25-1 to TRBJ1-1, with 7 bases lining up with TRBD1. The V gene's germline CDR1 is MGHDK and CDR2 SYGVNS. J gave up 14 bases and V 3 bases, and 12 bases lay outside the gene matches. The CDR3 loop spans 13 amino acids. The CDR3 spells CASSDPRQGIKFF. In DNA form, the CDR3 reads TGTGCCAGCAGTGACCCCCGACAGGGTATTAAATTCTTT. Together with reference TRBV25-1 and TRBJ1-1, the CDR3 gives the full variable domain: EADIYQTPRYLVIGTGKKITLECSQTMGHDKMYWYQQDPGMELHLIHYSYGVNSTEKGDLSSESTVSRIRTEHFPLTLESARPSHTSQYLCASSDPRQGIKFFGQGTRLTVV.

This clone showed up just a few times. V gene TRBV5-6 combines with J gene TRBJ1-1; D is perhaps TRBD1 (6 bases). The CDR3 has 14 amino acids. V gave up 3 bases and J gave up 5 bases, with 14 bases separating them. Germline CDR1 is SGHDT and CDR2 is YYEEEE. CDR3 DNA sequence: TGTGCCAGCAGCTCTGCACAGGGTTGGACTGAAGCTTTCTTT. Translation gives CASSSAQGWTEAFF.

This sequence joins TRBV29-1 and TRBJ2-7; D might be TRBD2 (5 bases). Looked up from germline, CDR1 is SQVTM and CDR2 is ANQGSEA. The length of the CDR3 is 14 residues. V lost 3 bases, J lost 6 bases, and 18 bases lay in between. The CDR3, as DNA: TGCAGCGTTGATAGTGCGCCAGAACGGGGCGAGCAGTACTTC. This gives the protein CSVDSAPERGEQYF.

This chain uses TRBV10-3 with TRBJ1-1; D possibly corresponds to TRBD1 (5 bases). Germline CDR1 ENHRY, CDR2 SYGVKD. The CDR3 contains 13 residues. With 0 bases removed from V and 6 bases from J, the gap between germline ends came to 8 bases. CDR3 region: CAISESRGAEAFF. DNA of the CDR3: TGTGCCATCAGTGAGTCAAGGGGCGCTGAAGCTTTCTTT.